This TCR beta chain was profiled in a study of T cells in Graves' hyperthyroidism and ophthalmopathy. Source material for PBMCs was 10 ml fresh peripheral blood. The table lists this clonotype with a few counts. As yet, its antigen is unknown. Study-level findings and limits: Ophthalmopathy and stable hyperthyroidism were told apart by a 13 V-J model. Blood also carried most thyroid clonotypes expanded above 0.001.

RNA transcripts gave rise to amplified TCR beta CDR3 regions. The TCR CDR3 was amplified in a first-round RT-PCR using the HTBI primer set. TCRdb passed the multiplex PCR reads through MiXCR, listing each CDR3 protein once. The data show hundreds of thousands of distinct CDR3 sequences, approximately 16% seen once. This TCR came from a young woman with Graves' hyperthyroidism. Sequencing was carried out using blood.

The CDR3 DNA reads TGTGCCAGTAAGACGGGGGAGAATAGCAATCAGCCCCAGCATTTT. It encodes CASKTGENSNQPQHF. The V and J genes are TRBV19 and TRBJ1-5; possibly TRBD1 for D (5 bases). CDR1 is LNHDA, CDR2 SQIVND, per germline (reference sequence). The CDR3 covers 15 residues. The V end lost 7 bases, the J end lost 0 bases, and 13 bases lay between the germline ends.